These 7 T cell receptor beta chains were sequenced from one sample in a study of OX40 agonist ivuxolimab in advanced cancers. The protocol was immunoSEQ multiplex PCR, while the TCRdb copy is restricted to in-frame clones and leaves out a portion. The data hold around 94,000 clones, with around nine tenths observed a single time. The sequencing here drew on CD4+ or CD8+ T cells sorted from blood, taken in a trial of the OX40 agonist ivuxolimab. The receptors shown here come from an adult with an advanced solid tumor such as melanoma, head and neck, liver or kidney cancer.

The chain combines TRBV29-1 with TRBJ2-3; no reliable D call. The CDR3 is 15 residues long. Germline V CDR1 and CDR2: SQVTM, ANQGSEA. Trimming took off 1 base at V and 0 bases at J, with 11 bases between the two ends. CDR3 in amino acids: CSVEGLLTSTDTQYF. The CDR3 DNA sequence: TGCAGCGTTGAAGGGCTATTAACTAGCACAGATACGCAGTATTTT.

This clone was seen once. The V and J genes are TRBV11-2 and TRBJ1-1; D gene ambiguous. Looked up from germline, CDR1 is SGHAT and CDR2 is FQNNGV. The CDR3 totals 16 residues. V lost 1 base and J 0 bases, leaving 12 bases between the germline ends. The CDR3 DNA follows: TGTGCCAGCAGCTTAGTCGGTCAGCGGTTGAACACTGAAGCTTTCTTT. Its protein product is CASSLVGQRLNTEAFF.

The V and J genes are TRBV5-1 and TRBJ1-1; TRBD1 aligns across 10 bases. The CDR3 sequence is 16 residues long. The V segment lost 0 bases and the J segment 2 bases; nucleotides outside the gene matches: 4. Germline CDR1 SGHRS, CDR2 YFSETQ. The CDR3 is CASSLVGTGVNTEAFF. The DNA for the CDR3 is TGCGCCAGCAGCTTGGTTGGGACAGGGGTAAACACTGAAGCTTTCTTT.

V and J are TRBV19 and TRBJ1-6, with 8 bases that match TRBD1. From germline, CDR1 is LNHDA and CDR2 SQIVND (reference sequence). The CDR3 is 15 amino acids. Germline trimming cut 7 bases from V and 7 bases from J; bases unmatched to any gene: 9. The CDR3 protein is CASTTDRERNSPLHF. The CDR3 DNA sequence: TGTGCCAGTACCACGGACAGGGAGAGGAATTCACCCCTCCACTTT. Together with reference TRBV19 and TRBJ1-6, the CDR3 gives the full variable domain: DGGITQSPKYLFRKEGQNVTLSCEQNLNHDAMYWYRQDPGQGLRLIYYSQIVNDFQKGDIAEGYSVSREKKESFPLTVTSAQKNPTAFYLCASTTDRERNSPLHFGNGTRLTVT.

The table lists this clone with a count of one. The rearrangement links TRBV5-1 to TRBJ1-3; a weak D match, TRBD1 (6 bases). Trimming pared 3 bases from V and 7 bases from J, leaving 14 bases between. This CDR3 spans 14 amino acids. The germline CDR1 and CDR2 sequences are SGHRS and YFSETQ. CDR3 sequence (DNA): TGCGCCAGCAGCTCGGACAGTGCCGGGAACACCATATATTTT. This gives the protein CASSSDSAGNTIYF.

This clone was recorded only once. The chain employs TRBV7-2 and TRBJ2-1; maybe TRBD1 (5 bases). The CDR3 consists of 14 residues. Trimming took off 5 bases at V and 7 bases at J, with 15 bases between the two ends. Germline lookup yields CDR1 SGHTA and CDR2 FQGNSA. For the CDR3, the DNA is TGTGCCAGCAGCCCTCGGACCTCAGGGAATGAGCAGTTCTTC. This gives the protein CASSPRTSGNEQFF.

The rearrangement links TRBV19 to TRBJ2-6; D uncertain. The CDR3 length is 15 residues. V dropped 10 bases and J dropped 0 bases, with 13 bases sitting between them. The germline V gene encodes CDR1 LNHDA and CDR2 SQIVND (reference sequence). The CDR3 loop reads CATKGLDSGANVLTF. DNA of the CDR3: TGTGCCACTAAAGGGTTAGACTCTGGGGCCAACGTCCTGACTTTC.